This is a list of T cell receptor beta chains from one sample in a study of T-cell reconstitution after alpha-beta-depleted transplantation in children. TCRdb reanalysed the PCR reads using MiXCR and keeps one entry per CDR3 protein. The sample carries approximately 350,000 distinct CDR3 sequences, about 9.3% recorded once. This specimen consisted of PBMCs from the stem cell graft donor, obtained from the stem cell graft. The source of these receptors is a human donor who donated a stem cell graft to a child with acute lymphoblastic leukemia. Both conserved end residues are part of each CDR3. D genes are given only for firm matches. The listing skips clone size in some rows; elsewhere it reads once, few, many or a size class.

J | size | V | D | DNA | CDR3
TRBJ2-2 | . | TRBV5-1 | TRBD1 | TGCGCCAGCAGCCGACAGGGGGGCGACGACACCGGGGAGCTGTTTTTT | CASSRQGGDDTGELFF
TRBJ2-7 | . | TRBV5-1 | . | TGCGCCAGCAGCTTGGATTTCACCGGCTACGAGCAGTACTTC | CASSLDFTGYEQYF
TRBJ1-2 | . | TRBV6-5 | TRBD1 | TGTGCCAGCAGTAACCCCCGACAGGGTAGGGGCTATGGCTACACCTTC | CASSNPRQGRGYGYTF
TRBJ2-1 | . | TRBV7-8 | TRBD2 | TGTGCCAGCAGTCTCGGGGTGGGGTTGCGGGAGGCCTCCTACAATGAGCAGTTCTTC | CASSLGVGLREASYNEQFF
TRBJ1-5 | . | TRBV18 | . | TGTGCCAGCTCACCACCGGGTGGTGGTCAGCCCCAGCATTTT | CASSPPGGGQPQHF
TRBJ2-4 | few | TRBV27 | . | TGTGCCAGCAGTTTATACGGGGTTCAGTACTTC | CASSLYGVQYF
TRBJ1-5 | . | TRBV6-5 | . | TGTGCCAGCAGTTACACTCGTGAGGTAGTGAATCAGCCCCAGCATTTT | CASSYTREVVNQPQHF
TRBJ2-7 | once | TRBV7-7 | TRBD2 | TGTGCTAGCAGCCCTCTTCTAGCGGGAGCCTACGAGCAGTACTTC | CASSPLLAGAYEQYF
TRBJ2-1 | few | TRBV6-2/TRBV6-3 | . | TGTGCCAGCAGTTACGGTCCCTTGGGTGAGCAGTTCTTC | CASSYGPLGEQFF
TRBJ2-3 | . | TRBV4-2 | TRBD2 | TGTGCCAGCAGCCAAGAAGGGCGGGAGGCTGCAGATACGCAGTATTTT | CASSQEGREAADTQYF
TRBJ2-2 | many | TRBV7-9 | TRBD2 | TGTGCCAGCAGCCGGGCGGTAGCGGGAGTCAACACCGGGGAGCTGTTTTTT | CASSRAVAGVNTGELFF
TRBJ2-1 | many | TRBV12-3/TRBV12-4 | . | TGTGCCAGCAGTTTCCGCGGGATAGGGAGCTACAATGAGCAGTTCTTC | CASSFRGIGSYNEQFF
TRBJ2-3 | few | TRBV20-1 | TRBD2 | TGCAGTGCTCCTCCCCCCCTCCGACTAGCACTTAGCACAGATACGCAGTATTTT | CSAPPPLRLALSTDTQYF
TRBJ2-1 | many | TRBV6-2/TRBV6-3 | TRBD2 | TGTGCCAGCATCGGGGGACTAGCGGGCCTCAATGAGCAGTTCTTC | CASIGGLAGLNEQFF
TRBJ2-3 | many | TRBV7-2 | . | TGTGCCAGCAGCCGGGACCATTCCAGCACAGATACGCAGTATTTT | CASSRDHSSTDTQYF
TRBJ2-3 | few | TRBV12-3/TRBV12-4 | . | TGTGCCAGCAGTTTAGAGGCGGGGCCCCAGCCCACAGATACGCAGTATTTT | CASSLEAGPQPTDTQYF
TRBJ2-3 | few | TRBV20-1 | . | TGCAGTGCTAGTGACCTTTATTTTACAGATACGCAGTATTTT | CSASDLYFTDTQYF
TRBJ2-1 | . | TRBV20-1 | . | TGCAGTGCTAGGAGGCTCCCCTTACTCAATGAGCAGTTCTTC | CSARRLPLLNEQFF
TRBJ2-1 | few | TRBV15 | . | TGTGCCACATCGTGGGGGTTTTCCTACAATGAGCAGTTCTTC | CATSWGFSYNEQFF
TRBJ2-2 | many | TRBV10-3 | TRBD2 | TGTGCCATCGGGACTACATCGAACACCGGGGAGCTGTTTTTT | CAIGTTSNTGELFF
TRBJ2-1 | few | TRBV11-2 | . | TGTGCCAGCAGCTCTGAACGGAGGGAACATTACAATGAGCAGTTCTTC | CASSSERREHYNEQFF
TRBJ1-3 | many | TRBV7-8 | . | TGTGCCAGCAGCAAAGCCGGGGAATCTGGAAACACCATATATTTT | CASSKAGESGNTIYF
TRBJ2-1 | many | TRBV6-2/TRBV6-3 | . | TGTGCCAGCAGTTACGTCACATTTCCCTTCTCCTACAATGAGCAGTTCTTC | CASSYVTFPFSYNEQFF
TRBJ1-1 | many | TRBV4-3 | . | TGCGCCAGCAGCCAGAGGACAGACACTGAAGCTTTCTTT | CASSQRTDTEAFF
TRBJ2-2 | . | TRBV28 | TRBD1 | TGTGCCAGCAGTTCCACTTCGACGTACGGGACAGCGAACACCGGGGAGCTGTTTTTT | CASSSTSTYGTANTGELFF
TRBJ2-3 | few | TRBV7-2 | . | TGTGCCAGCAGCAAAACTACAGTCGTCTCCACAGATACGCAGTATTTT | CASSKTTVVSTDTQYF
TRBJ2-5 | few | TRBV27 | TRBD1 | TGTGCCACCAGGACAGGGATAGAGACCCAGTACTTC | CATRTGIETQYF
TRBJ2-3 | few | TRBV7-3 | . | TGTGCCAGCCGATTAACAGGGAACGGGGCAGATACGCAGTATTTT | CASRLTGNGADTQYF
TRBJ2-1 | few | TRBV5-1 | . | TGCGCCAGCAGCTTGGCAGGCGGGGGCTTCGCGGATGAGCAGTTCTTC | CASSLAGGGFADEQFF
TRBJ2-3 | few | TRBV10-3 | TRBD2 | TGTGCCATCAGGACTAGCGGGAGAACCGATACGCAGTATTTT | CAIRTSGRTDTQYF
TRBJ1-4 | few | TRBV7-2 | TRBD1 | TGTGCCAGCAGCTTAAACAGGGGAAGTGAAAAACTGTTTTTT | CASSLNRGSEKLFF
TRBJ1-1 | . | TRBV27 | . | TGTGCCAGCAGTCCTTGGACAGAAATGAACACTGAAGCTTTCTTT | CASSPWTEMNTEAFF
TRBJ1-2 | . | TRBV19 | TRBD1 | TGTGCCAGTAGGAAGACGGACAGGGGGGACTATGGCTACACCTTC | CASRKTDRGDYGYTF
TRBJ2-1 | few | TRBV4-1 | TRBD2 | TGCGCCAGCAGCCAAGATCCAATAGCGGGGAACAATGAGCAGTTCTTC | CASSQDPIAGNNEQFF
TRBJ2-2 | . | TRBV27 | . | TGTGCCAGCAGTTTTAGAATCACTAGCTCGAACACCGGGGAGCTGTTTTTT | CASSFRITSSNTGELFF
TRBJ1-2 | many | TRBV28 | TRBD1 | TGTGCCAGCAGTAGTGGCTGGACAGGGGGGTATGGCTACACCTTC | CASSSGWTGGYGYTF
TRBJ2-7 | . | TRBV7-2 | TRBD2 | TGTGCCAGCACCCGTAGCGGGAGCGGCTACGAGCAGTACTTC | CASTRSGSGYEQYF
TRBJ1-2 | . | TRBV29-1 | . | TGCAGCGTCACCAGGGAAGTGGACGGCTACACCTTC | CSVTREVDGYTF
TRBJ1-5 | . | TRBV12-3/TRBV12-4 | TRBD1 | TGTGCCAGCAGCTCACAGGGGATGAGCAATCAGCCCCAGCATTTT | CASSSQGMSNQPQHF
TRBJ2-1 | few | TRBV6-2/TRBV6-3 | TRBD1 | TGTGCCAGCAGCCCGCAGGGGGCTATCTACAATGAGCAGTTCTTC | CASSPQGAIYNEQFF
TRBJ2-2 | few | TRBV7-9 | TRBD1 | TGTGCCAGCAGCTTTTTTAAGGGGGCCTACGGCACCGGGGAGCTGTTTTTT | CASSFFKGAYGTGELFF
TRBJ2-7 | few | TRBV27 | . | TGTGCCAGCAGTTCCCAGAGCCCTTACGAGCAGTACTTC | CASSSQSPYEQYF
TRBJ2-7 | . | TRBV15 | TRBD2 | TGTGCCACCAGCACCCAGCGGGGACGGGGGGCCTACGAGCAGTACTTC | CATSTQRGRGAYEQYF
TRBJ2-1 | . | TRBV27 | . | TGTGCCAGCAGTTTAAGCGGCGGGGCGTATACCTACAATGAGCAGTTCTTC | CASSLSGGAYTYNEQFF